This TCR beta chain was captured in a study of post-analysis software for immune sequencing data. Overall study findings and caveats: Relative to controls, patients had five TRBV segments at higher frequency, with TRBV5-6, TRBV5-1 and TRBV20-1 among these. Under F measure analysis, samples from one preparation batch co-clustered strongly.

Germline CDR1 and CDR2: SGHVS and FQNEAQ. The V segment lost 1 base and the J segment 5 bases; nucleotides outside the gene matches: 7. The CDR3 has 16 amino acids. In this sample, this clonotype turned up a few times. Its specificity is not known. Unique molecular identifiers were carried by the TCR beta cDNA libraries. TCRdb analysed the PCR reads with MiXCR anew, one entry per CDR3 protein. The sample comprises 600,000 to 750,000 distinct CDR3 sequences, approximately 59% of which are singletons, and roughly 12% rests with the top ten. The V and J genes are TRBV7-8 and TRBJ2-5; 10 nucleotides align to TRBD2. Source material: blood. The sequence was obtained from a girl aged 2-10 years with multiple sclerosis. DNA of the CDR3: TGTGCCAGCAGCTTAGACCATAGCGGGAGGACTGAGACCCAGTACTTC. Translation gives CASSLDHSGRTETQYF.